This entry is about one T cell receptor (beta chain). Its antigen is currently unknown. This CDR3 is also generated by other DNA sequences in the sample. The sample is drawn from a study of shared clonotypes between healthy human individuals. Study-level information: Per donor, three plates held CD4 naive cells, three held CD4 memory, two held CD8 naive and one held CD8 memory.

Between the trimmed V and J ends, which lost 3 bases and 4 bases, there was a span of 9 bases. The CDR3 covers 12 residues. Germline V lookup: CDR1 GTSNPN, CDR2 SVGIG (reference sequence). Sequenced by immunoSEQ multiplex PCR; TCRdb stores in-frame clones only, minus some. This sample has some 2,000,000 clones, with 90% to 96% found just once. Broader study findings: Among a few donors, approximately 5% of naive CD4 clonotypes were found in common.

Sequences were obtained from naive CD4+ T cells sorted from blood. Subset indicated: CD45RA+ positively selected. This TCR was recovered from a man aged 18-30 years in good health. J is TRBJ1-1 and V is TRBV30; weak D call: TRBD1 (5 bases). The CDR3 sequence: CAWSDRGTEAFF. The CDR3 DNA reads TGTGCCTGGAGCGATAGGGGCACTGAAGCTTTCTTT.